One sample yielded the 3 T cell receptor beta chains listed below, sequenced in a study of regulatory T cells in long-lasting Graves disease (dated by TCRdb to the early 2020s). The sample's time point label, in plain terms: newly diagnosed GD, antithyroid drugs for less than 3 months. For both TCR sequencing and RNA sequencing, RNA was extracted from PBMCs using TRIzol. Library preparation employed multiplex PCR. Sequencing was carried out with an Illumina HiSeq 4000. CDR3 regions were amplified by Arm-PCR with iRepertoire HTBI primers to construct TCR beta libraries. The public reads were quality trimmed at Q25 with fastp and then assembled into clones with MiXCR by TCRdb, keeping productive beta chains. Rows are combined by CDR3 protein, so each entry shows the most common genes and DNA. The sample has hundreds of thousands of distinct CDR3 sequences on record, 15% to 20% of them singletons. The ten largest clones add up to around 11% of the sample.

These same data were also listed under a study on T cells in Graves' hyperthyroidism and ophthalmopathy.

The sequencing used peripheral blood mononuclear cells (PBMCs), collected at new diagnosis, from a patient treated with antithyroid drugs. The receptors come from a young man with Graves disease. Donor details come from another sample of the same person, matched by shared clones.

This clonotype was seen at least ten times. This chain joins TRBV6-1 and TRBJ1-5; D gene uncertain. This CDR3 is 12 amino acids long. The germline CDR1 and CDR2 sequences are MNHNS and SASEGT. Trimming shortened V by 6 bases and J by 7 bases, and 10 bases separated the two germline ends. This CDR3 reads CASSLSGQPQHF. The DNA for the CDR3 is TGTGCCAGCAGCCTCTCTGGGCAGCCCCAGCATTTT.

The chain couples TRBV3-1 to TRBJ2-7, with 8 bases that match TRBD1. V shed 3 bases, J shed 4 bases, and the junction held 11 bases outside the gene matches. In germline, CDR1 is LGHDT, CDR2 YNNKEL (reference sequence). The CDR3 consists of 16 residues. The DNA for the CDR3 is TGTGCCAGCAGCCATCCCCCAGGGGGCCTCCCGTACGAGCAGTACTTC. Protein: CASSHPPGGLPYEQYF.

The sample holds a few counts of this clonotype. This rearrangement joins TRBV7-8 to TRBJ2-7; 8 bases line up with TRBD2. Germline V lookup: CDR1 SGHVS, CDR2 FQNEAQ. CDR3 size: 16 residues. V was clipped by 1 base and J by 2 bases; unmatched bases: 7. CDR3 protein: CASSLGPRGRTYEQYF. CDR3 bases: TGTGCCAGCAGCTTAGGACCACGCGGGAGGACCTACGAGCAGTACTTC.